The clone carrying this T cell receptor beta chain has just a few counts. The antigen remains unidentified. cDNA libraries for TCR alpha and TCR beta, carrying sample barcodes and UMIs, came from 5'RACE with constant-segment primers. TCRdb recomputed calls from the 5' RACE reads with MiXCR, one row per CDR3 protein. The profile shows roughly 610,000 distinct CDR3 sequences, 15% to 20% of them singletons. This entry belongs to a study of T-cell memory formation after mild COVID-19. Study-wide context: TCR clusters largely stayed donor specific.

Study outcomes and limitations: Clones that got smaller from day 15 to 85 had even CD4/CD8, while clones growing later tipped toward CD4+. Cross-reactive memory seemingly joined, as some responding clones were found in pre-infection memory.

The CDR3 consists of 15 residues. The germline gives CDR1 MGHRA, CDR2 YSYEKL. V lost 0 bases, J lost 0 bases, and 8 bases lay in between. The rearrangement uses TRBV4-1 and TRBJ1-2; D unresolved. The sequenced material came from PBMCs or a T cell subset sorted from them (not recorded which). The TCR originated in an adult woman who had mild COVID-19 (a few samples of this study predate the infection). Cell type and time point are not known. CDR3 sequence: CASSQDRGSNYGYTF. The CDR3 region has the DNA TGCGCCAGCAGCCAAGATCGAGGCTCTAACTATGGCTACACCTTC.